The 7 T cell receptor beta chains below were found in one sample sequenced in a study of shared clonotypes between healthy human individuals. Here immunoSEQ multiplex PCR was the method, and the copy in TCRdb shows in-frame clones only, minus some. The table lists under 2.5 million clones, less than 95% of them singletons. Sequences were obtained from naive CD4+ T cells from PBMCs. The subset was: CD45RA+ positively selected. Receptor source: a young man in good health. Some clones in this sample may be carry-over from other donors' samples.

J is TRBJ1-3 and V is TRBV7-2; TRBD1 agrees at 8 bases. This CDR3 contains 16 residues. Germline CDR1 is SGHTA and CDR2 is FQGNSA. V gave up 1 base and J gave up 4 bases; unmatched junction bases: 6. Written as DNA, the CDR3 is TGTGCCAGCAGCTTAGGGGGTTGGGACAGGGGAAACACCATATATTTT. Translated, it gives CASSLGGWDRGNTIYF. Full variable domain (rest looked up from reference TRBV7-2 and TRBJ1-3): GAGVSQSPSNKVTEKGKDVELRCDPISGHTALYWYRQSLGQGLEFLIYFQGNSAPDKSGLPSDRFSAERTGGSVSTLTIQRTQQEDSAVYLCASSLGGWDRGNTIYFGEGSWLTVV.

The chain joins TRBV9 to TRBJ2-7; D call uncertain. Germline assignment: CDR1 SGDLS and CDR2 YYNGEE. V gave up 1 base and J gave up 6 bases, with 11 bases separating them. The CDR3 is made up of 13 amino acids. The CDR3 here is CASSVSSRTEQYF. The CDR3 DNA follows: TGTGCCAGCAGCGTATCATCCCGAACCGAGCAGTACTTC. Based on the CDR3 plus reference TRBV9 and TRBJ2-7, the full variable domain is DSGVTQTPKHLITATGQRVTLRCSPRSGDLSVYWYQQSLDQGLQFLIQYYNGEERAKGNILERFSAQQFPDLHSELNLSSLELGDSALYFCASSVSSRTEQYFGPGTRLTVT.

This clone was seen once. The J gene is TRBJ2-3, the V gene TRBV9, with 10 bases lining up with TRBD2. The trim removed 3 bases at V and 1 base at J, leaving 2 bases unmatched. Per the germline V gene, CDR1 is SGDLS and CDR2 is YYNGEE. The CDR3 consists of 15 residues. The CDR3 sequence: CASSGGLAGTDTQYF. As DNA, the CDR3 is TGTGCCAGCAGCGGAGGACTAGCGGGCACAGATACGCAGTATTTT. The variable domain in full, completed from reference TRBV9 and TRBJ2-3, reads DSGVTQTPKHLITATGQRVTLRCSPRSGDLSVYWYQQSLDQGLQFLIQYYNGEERAKGNILERFSAQQFPDLHSELNLSSLELGDSALYFCASSGGLAGTDTQYFGPGTRLTVL.

The chain employs TRBV15 and TRBJ1-1; D not certain. Trimming shortened V by 0 bases and J by 0 bases, and 2 bases separated the two germline ends. The germline CDR1 and CDR2 sequences are LNHNV and YYDKDF (reference sequence). CDR3 length equals 13 residues. The DNA of the CDR3 is TGTGCCACCAGCAGAGATATGAACACTGAAGCTTTCTTT. Its protein is CATSRDMNTEAFF.

The chain carries TRBV25-1 and TRBJ2-3; 7 nucleotides line up with TRBD1. The CDR3 length is 16 residues. The germline V gene has CDR1 MGHDK and CDR2 SYGVNS. V was pared by 6 bases and J by 5 bases, with 14 bases of the junction left unmatched. The CDR3 region is CASSEPQTGFGDTQYF. CDR3 DNA: TGTGCCAGCAGCGAACCTCAGACAGGGTTTGGAGATACGCAGTATTTT.

This clone was seen a single time. This sequence joins TRBV4-1 and TRBJ2-3; 8 nucleotides align to TRBD2. Unmatched junction bases numbered 9, after V lost 0 bases and J lost 7 bases. The CDR3 runs to 16 residues. Germline assignment: CDR1 MGHRA and CDR2 YSYEKL. The CDR3 DNA follows: TGCGCCAGCAGCCAAGAGGAACTAGCGGTTCCACATACGCAGTATTTT. Translating it yields CASSQEELAVPHTQYF.

V is TRBV7-8 and J is TRBJ2-1; the match to TRBD2 covers 10 bases. CDR1 SGHVS and CDR2 FQNEAQ come from the germline V gene. The CDR3 totals 16 residues. With V trimmed by 5 bases and J by 7 bases, 11 bases remained unmatched. The CDR3 here is CASSPSLAGVVNEQFF. CDR3 coding DNA: TGTGCCAGCAGCCCTTCGCTAGCGGGGGTGGTTAATGAGCAGTTCTTC. The full variable domain, with the rest looked up from reference TRBV7-8 and TRBJ2-1, is GAGVSQSPRYKVAKRGQDVALRCDPISGHVSLFWYQQALGQGPEFLTYFQNEAQLDKSGLPSDRFFAERPEGSVSTLKIQRTQQEDSAVYLCASSPSLAGVVNEQFFGPGTRLTVL.